This T cell receptor (beta chain) derives from a study of breast tumors, draining lymph nodes, adjacent tissues. Axillary draining lymph nodes of breast cancer patients supplied the node samples. TCRdb used MiXCR to reprocess the multiplex PCR reads, holding one entry per CDR3 protein. The sample gives approximately 150,000 distinct CDR3 sequences, about 31% of which show up once; roughly 2.2% is in the top ten. This clonotype was seen many times. What was sequenced was axillary lymph node tissue. This TCR came from a female donor with breast cancer. Some clones in this sample may be carry-over from other donors' samples.

CDR3 bases: TGTGCCAGCAGTATGGACACCACTAACTATGGCTACACCTTC. Residues: CASSMDTTNYGYTF. J is TRBJ1-2 and V is TRBV5-4, with D tentatively TRBD1 (5 bases). This CDR3 is 14 amino acids long. V gave up 5 bases and J gave up 0 bases, with 11 bases separating them. Germline loops: CDR1 SGHNT, CDR2 YYREEE (reference sequence).